These 30 T cell receptor beta chains originate from one sample sequenced in a study of blood T cells in healthy people across ages. It was with a sample-barcoded 5' primer and a J-beta primer mix that a second PCR of roughly 6 to 12 cycles was run. TCRdb processed the 5' RACE reads anew with MiXCR; each CDR3 protein has one entry. This sample has some 760,000 distinct CDR3 sequences; approximately 25% occur once, and the top ten carry 9.4%. These data are also associated with another study on T cells of mothers and their children.

The sample was blood. All receptors derive from a boy between 5 and 17 years old in good health.

The rearrangement uses TRBV6-6 and TRBJ2-3; 9 bases fit TRBD2. The CDR3 is 16 residues long. The V gene end was trimmed by 9 bases and the J gene end by 2 bases; junction bases not matched to a gene: 12. The germline V gene has CDR1 MNHNY and CDR2 SVGAGI (reference sequence). The CDR3 is CASWRASGTPTDTQYF. CDR3 in DNA: TGTGCCAGTTGGAGGGCTAGCGGGACACCCACAGATACGCAGTATTTT.

This clonotype was seen more than once but under ten times. The J gene is TRBJ1-1, the V gene TRBV6-6; D gene unclear. The V end lost 0 bases, the J end lost 4 bases, and 9 bases lay between the germline ends. This CDR3 is built from 14 residues. Germline V gene data show CDR1 as MNHNY and CDR2 as SVGAGI (reference sequence). CDR3 loop: CASSYSRGFTEAFF. CDR3 bases: TGTGCCAGCAGTTACTCCCGGGGATTCACTGAAGCTTTCTTT.

The CDR3 here is CASSQDWTLIPEQYF. The CDR3 coding sequence is TGCGCCAGCAGCCAAGATTGGACACTCATTCCCGAGCAGTACTTC. V usage is TRBV4-3 and J usage is TRBJ2-7, with a tentative D call TRBD1 (5 bases). The ends were cut back, 0 bases at V and 6 bases at J, with 15 bases in the middle. CDR3 length: 15 amino acids. Germline V gene lookup returns CDR1 LGHNA and CDR2 YSLEER.

The chain uses TRBV7-2 and TRBJ1-1; D is unclear. The V end was cut by 5 bases, the J end by 3 bases, with 13 bases between. CDR1 and CDR2 from the germline V gene are SGHTA and FQGNSA. CDR3 length: 14 amino acids. Here the CDR3 DNA reads TGTGCCAGCAGCCCAACCACCGGATACACTGAAGCTTTCTTT. It yields the protein CASSPTTGYTEAFF.

The rearrangement joins TRBV5-1 to TRBJ2-2; D may match TRBD1 or TRBD2 (5 bases each). V was cut by 6 bases and J by 6 bases, with 18 bases left in between. CDR3 size: 15 residues. Germline V gene sequence: CDR1 SGHRS, CDR2 YFSETQ. The CDR3 DNA sequence: TGCGCCAGCACCAACCCGGGACGGCCGCCCGGGGAGCTGTTTTTT. It encodes CASTNPGRPPGELFF.

This clonotype came up a few times. The V gene is TRBV2, the J gene TRBJ1-2; D gene uncertain. From germline, CDR1 is SNHLY and CDR2 FYNNEI. The CDR3 consists of 15 residues. Trimming removed 1 base at V and 1 base at J, with 10 bases between. CDR3 amino acids: CASSEGASLNYGYTF. The CDR3 DNA reads TGTGCCAGCAGTGAAGGTGCATCCCTTAACTATGGCTACACCTTC. The full variable domain, in which reference TRBV2 and TRBJ1-2 provide the parts outside the CDR3, is EPEVTQTPSHQVTQMGQEVILRCVPISNHLYFYWYRQILGQKVEFLVSFYNNEISEKSEIFDDQFSVERPDGSNFTLKIRSTKLEDSAMYFCASSEGASLNYGYTFGSGTRLTVV.

This clonotype came up a few times. This chain uses TRBV5-5 with TRBJ1-3; D is uncertain. Trimming pared 4 bases from V and 2 bases from J, leaving 7 bases between. The CDR3 is 13 amino acids. Looked up from germline, CDR1 is SGHKS and CDR2 is YYEKEE (reference sequence). DNA of the CDR3: TGTGCCAGCAGCCGCGTGCCTGGAAACACCATATATTTT. This sequence encodes CASSRVPGNTIYF.

J is TRBJ2-5 and V is TRBV3-1, with unresolved D. Germline V gene data show CDR1 as LGHDT and CDR2 as YNNKEL (reference sequence). CDR3 length equals 12 residues. Trimming took 1 base from V and 5 from J, leaving 5 bases between them. The CDR3 here is CASSQVIETQYF. CDR3 DNA: TGTGCCAGCAGCCAAGTAATTGAGACCCAGTACTTC.

This clonotype occurred a few times. This chain joins TRBV27 and TRBJ2-4, with TRBD2 matching over 10 bases. Trimming cost V 6 bases and J 3 bases; bases outside gene matches: 8. The germline CDR1 and CDR2 sequences are MNHEY and SMNVEV (reference sequence). The CDR3 is made up of 16 amino acids. CDR3 loop: CASRKEREGSKNIQYF. As DNA, the CDR3 is TGTGCCAGCAGGAAAGAGCGGGAGGGGAGCAAAAACATTCAGTACTTC.

This clonotype was observed many times. The J gene is TRBJ1-2, the V gene TRBV29-1; 8 nucleotides align to TRBD1. The germline V gene encodes CDR1 SQVTM and CDR2 ANQGSEA. The CDR3 has 16 amino acids. Losses at the gene ends were 3 bases for V and 3 bases for J; bases not matched to a gene: 12. CDR3 nucleotide sequence: TGCAGCGTTGATCCTATTATAGGACAGGGCGACTATGGCTACACCTTC. Its translation is CSVDPIIGQGDYGYTF. Combining the CDR3 with reference TRBV29-1 and TRBJ1-2 gives the whole variable domain SAVISQKPSRDICQRGTSLTIQCQVDSQVTMMFWYRQQPGQSLTLIATANQGSEATYESGFVIDKFPISRPNLTFSTLTVSNMSPEDSSIYLCSVDPIIGQGDYGYTFGSGTRLTVV.

The chain carries TRBV9 and TRBJ1-2; 7 bases match TRBD1. The germline V gene encodes CDR1 SGDLS and CDR2 YYNGEE. CDR3 length equals 14 residues. After removal of 4 bases from V and 2 bases from J, the junction contained 5 bases not matched to a gene. Here the CDR3 DNA reads TGTGCCAGCAGCAGCCCGGACAGGAACTATGGCTACACCTTC. Translated, it gives CASSSPDRNYGYTF.

This chain joins TRBV6-5 and TRBJ2-5; D tentatively reads TRBD1 or TRBD2 (5 bases each). TRBJ2-7 explains the end of the DNA better; the J call may be wrong. The V gene's germline CDR1 is MNHEY and CDR2 SVGAGI. The CDR3 sequence is 13 residues long. The CDR3 loop reads CASSSGTPGEQYF. Written as DNA, the CDR3 is TGTGCCAGCAGTTCCGGGACGCCGGGCGAGCAGTACTTC.

In this sample, this clonotype turned up a few times. The chain carries TRBV20-1 and TRBJ2-1, with D perhaps TRBD2 (5 bases). CDR1 and CDR2 (germline): DFQATT, SNEGSKA (reference sequence). The CDR3 loop spans 15 amino acids. V lost 4 bases and J 1 base, leaving 14 bases between the germline ends. The CDR3 DNA reads as TGCAGTGCTACTGTGGGAGTGGGGTCCTACAATGAGCAGTTCTTC. Its protein product is CSATVGVGSYNEQFF.

This clonotype has a handful of counts. The V and J genes are TRBV29-1 and TRBJ2-7; D gene unclear. The V and J ends lost 4 bases and 0 bases respectively, with 10 bases between them. The CDR3 loop spans 13 amino acids. In germline, CDR1 is SQVTM, CDR2 ANQGSEA. The CDR3 DNA sequence: TGCAGCGTTGCAGACGGAAGCTCCTACGAGCAGTACTTC. This translates into CSVADGSSYEQYF.

The chain joins TRBV15 to TRBJ1-1, with D unclear. The CDR3 is 14 residues long. Germline lookup yields CDR1 LNHNV and CDR2 YYDKDF (reference sequence). Trimming pared 0 bases from V and 10 bases from J, leaving 15 bases between. The CDR3 loop reads CATSRDRENMGAFF. CDR3 coding DNA: TGTGCCACCAGCAGAGATCGGGAGAACATGGGAGCTTTCTTT.

This clonotype was picked up a small number of times. The chain employs TRBV4-3 and TRBJ2-5, with 7 bases aligning to TRBD2. J lost 10 bases, V lost 1 base, and 12 bases had no gene match. The CDR3 loop spans 15 amino acids. Germline CDR1 reads LGHNA; CDR2 reads YSLEER. The CDR3 DNA reads as TGCGCCAGCAGCCAAGCGGGAGGTGGAGGGGAAATCCAGTACTTC. Amino acid sequence: CASSQAGGGGEIQYF.

V and J are TRBV7-6 and TRBJ2-5; no firm D call. The CDR3 has 14 amino acids. Germline V gene sequence: CDR1 SGHVS, CDR2 FNYEAQ. V lost 0 bases and J 5 bases, leaving 10 bases between the germline ends. The CDR3 DNA reads TGTGCCAGCAGCTTAGCGTCGGGTTTCGAGACCCAGTACTTC. Its translation: CASSLASGFETQYF. The variable domain in full, with the rest retrieved from reference TRBV7-6 and TRBJ2-5, is GAGVSQSPRYKVTKRGQDVALRCDPISGHVSLYWYRQALGQGPEFLTYFNYEAQQDKSGLPNDRFSAERPEGSISTLTIQRTEQRDSAMYRCASSLASGFETQYFGPGTRLLVL.

V gene TRBV7-2 combines with J gene TRBJ2-5; 8 bases fit TRBD1. Germline V gives CDR1 SGHTA, CDR2 FQGNSA. V dropped 5 bases and J dropped 4; count of bases not matched to a gene: 9. The CDR3 length is 15 residues. The CDR3 protein is CASSLRGRFGETQYF. The DNA for the CDR3 is TGTGCCAGCAGCCTCAGGGGGCGCTTTGGAGAGACCCAGTACTTC.

This clonotype came up a few times. This rearrangement joins TRBV6-6 to TRBJ2-5; D unclear. Gene TRBJ2-1 matches the end of the DNA better, so the J call may be wrong. Germline V CDR1 and CDR2: MNHNY, SVGAGI (reference sequence). This CDR3 spans 15 amino acids. The CDR3 sequence is CASSYSFVGGNEQFF. For the CDR3, the DNA is TGTGCCAGCAGTTACTCGTTCGTAGGTGGCAATGAGCAGTTCTTC.

The chain joins TRBV20-1 to TRBJ2-1, with 10 positions matching TRBD2. Per the germline V gene, CDR1 is DFQATT and CDR2 is SNEGSKA (reference sequence). Unmatched junction bases numbered 13, after V lost 5 bases and J lost 3 bases. The CDR3 spans 17 residues. CDR3 sequence reads: CSAEAGLAEEVYNEQFF. DNA of the CDR3: TGCAGTGCTGAGGCCGGACTAGCGGAAGAGGTCTACAATGAGCAGTTCTTC.

The chain couples TRBV15 to TRBJ2-2, with a tentative D call TRBD2 (5 bases). The CDR3 totals 15 residues. Germline CDR1 and CDR2: LNHNV and YYDKDF (reference sequence). V was pared by 0 bases and J by 3 bases, with 8 bases between. Here the CDR3 reads CATSRDLRDTGELFF. The CDR3 DNA follows: TGTGCCACCAGCAGAGACCTGAGGGACACCGGGGAGCTGTTTTTT.

This clonotype has just a few counts. The rearrangement links TRBV7-2 to TRBJ1-4; D not certain. Trimming pared 5 bases from V and 13 bases from J, leaving 17 bases between. The CDR3 consists of 13 residues. The germline V gene encodes CDR1 SGHTA and CDR2 FQGNSA. CDR3 region: CASSNIGVPRLFF. CDR3 nucleotides: TGTGCCAGCAGCAACATCGGGGTCCCTCGACTGTTTTTT.

The J gene is TRBJ2-5, the V gene TRBV9; TRBD1 matches 11 bases. This CDR3 spans 15 amino acids. Germline loops: CDR1 SGDLS, CDR2 YYNGEE. V lost 2 bases, J lost 5 bases, and 5 bases stayed unmatched. DNA for the CDR3: TGTGCCAGCAGCGTGGGACAGGGGGGCGCCGAGACCCAGTACTTC. Residues: CASSVGQGGAETQYF.

With regard to this clonotype: At one of its ends the junction is not consistent with the germline gene, which may arise from a read error. This chain connects TRBV5-1 to TRBJ2-5, with D perhaps matching TRBD2 (6 bases). CDR1 and CDR2 (germline): SGHRS, YFSETQ. The CDR3 sequence is 14 residues long. CDR3 DNA sequence: TGCGCCAGCATCTTGGGACTGGGGAAAGAGACCCAGTACTTC. Residues: CASILGLGKETQYF.

This clonotype turned up a few times. Here the CDR3 DNA reads TGCGCCAGCAGCTTGTCCGGGGCTTGGGCTGAAGCTTTCTTT. It is translated as CASSLSGAWAEAFF. J is TRBJ1-1 and V is TRBV5-1; tentative D call: TRBD1 (5 bases). Germline V gene sequence: CDR1 SGHRS, CDR2 YFSETQ. Trimming removed 1 base at V and 6 bases at J, with 13 bases between. The CDR3 spans 14 residues.

CDR3 in amino acids: CSVWSSGGAGETQYF. In DNA, the CDR3 is TGCAGCGTTTGGTCCAGCGGGGGGGCCGGGGAGACCCAGTACTTC. V is TRBV29-1 and J is TRBJ2-1; 10 bases align to TRBD2. The tail of the sequence fits TRBJ2-5 better, so the J call may be wrong. This CDR3 has 15 residues. Germline CDR1 and CDR2: SQVTM and ANQGSEA.

This clonotype has just a few counts. This chain uses TRBV14 with TRBJ2-5; D is possibly TRBD1 or TRBD2 (6 bases each). Per germline, CDR1 SGHDN and CDR2 FVKESK. Between the trimmed V and J ends, which lost 2 bases and 1 base, there was a span of 14 bases. The length of the CDR3 is 16 residues. CDR3 in amino acids: CASSQIPRGPQETQYF. The CDR3 DNA reads as TGTGCCAGCAGCCAAATTCCCCGGGGGCCCCAAGAGACCCAGTACTTC.

This chain connects TRBV4-3 to TRBJ1-4, with D unresolved. CDR3 length: 16 residues. Per germline, CDR1 LGHNA and CDR2 YSLEER. V was pared by 4 bases and J by 0 bases, with 12 bases between. The CDR3, as DNA: TGCGCCAGCAGCCTCGGGGAGAGAGCAACTAATGAAAAACTGTTTTTT. It translates to CASSLGERATNEKLFF.

J is TRBJ1-5 and V is TRBV19; D gene uncertain. CDR3 size: 15 residues. Germline loops: CDR1 LNHDA, CDR2 SQIVND (reference sequence). Trimming left V 5 bases short and J 0 bases short, with 11 bases between. The CDR3 DNA follows: TGTGCCAGTAGTTTCACAGAGTATAGCAATCAGCCCCAGCATTTT. Translation gives CASSFTEYSNQPQHF.

This clonotype occurred a few times. This chain joins TRBV4-1 and TRBJ2-5; D is undetermined. The better agreement between TRBJ2-1 and the DNA end casts doubt on the J call. The length of the CDR3 is 15 residues. Germline V CDR1 and CDR2: MGHRA, YSYEKL. The CDR3 DNA reads TGCGCCAGCAGCCCACTTGGGGTGTCTCTCAATGAGCAGTTCTTC. Its protein product is CASSPLGVSLNEQFF.